This is a list of T cell receptor beta chains from one sample in a study of metastatic and nonmetastatic thyroid tumors. TCRdb re-called the PCR reads via MiXCR. The data hold around 32,000 clones, with 7% to 9% observed a single time. Sequenced input: blood. The receptor set was obtained from a female donor with papillary thyroid cancer or a benign thyroid nodule (not recorded which). Some clones in this sample may be carry-over from other donors' samples. Both conserved end residues are part of each CDR3. A D gene is named only where the DNA matches it firmly. Not all rows give a size; the values are once, few, many and, for expanded clones, a class.

>TRBJ1-3|few|-|TRBV7-9
CASSLGTGNTIYF
TGTGCCAGCAGCCTAGGGACAGGAAACACCATATATTTT
>TRBJ2-2|many|TRBD2|TRBV4-2
CASSRGLANTGELFF
TGTGCCAGCAGCCGGGGACTAGCGAACACCGGGGAGCTGTTTTTT
>TRBJ1-4|-|-|TRBV6-9
CARSYGPSAELFF
TGTGCCAGAAGTTACGGTCCATCAGCGGAACTGTTTTTT
>TRBJ2-6|many|-|TRBV28
CASSPAGTTGANVLTF
TGTGCCAGCAGTCCTGCAGGAACCACTGGGGCCAACGTCCTGACTTTC
>TRBJ1-6|many|-|TRBV3-1
CASSANPSGRLRGSPLHF
TGTGCCAGCAGCGCCAACCCCTCAGGGCGTTTAAGGGGTTCACCCCTCCACTTT
>TRBJ2-5|many|TRBD1|TRBV7-9
CASSLDRGQETQYF
TGTGCCAGCAGCTTAGACAGGGGGCAAGAGACCCAGTACTTC
>TRBJ2-2|many|TRBD2|TRBV24-1
CATSDSTSGGNTGELFF
TGTGCCACCAGTGATTCGACTAGCGGGGGGAACACCGGGGAGCTGTTTTTT
>TRBJ2-1|-|-|TRBV5-1
CTSSTNEYSYNEQFF
TGCACCAGCAGCACCAACGAATACTCCTACAATGAGCAGTTCTTC
>TRBJ1-1|few|-|TRBV20-1
CSARGGWYTEAFF
TGCAGTGCTAGAGGGGGGTGGTACACTGAAGCTTTCTTT
>TRBJ2-7|medium-sized|TRBD2|TRBV28
CASSSPASGRRQYF
TGTGCCAGCAGCTCCCCCGCTAGCGGGAGGAGGCAGTACTTC
>TRBJ2-7|many|TRBD1|TRBV29-1
CSVTWDRPYEQYF
TGCAGCGTCACTTGGGACAGACCCTACGAGCAGTACTTC
>TRBJ2-3|many|TRBD2|TRBV15
CATAAGGEGTDTQYF
TGTGCCACCGCAGCGGGGGGTGAAGGCACAGATACGCAGTATTTT
>TRBJ1-2|many|-|TRBV4-3
CASSQEGQVHGYTF
TGCGCCAGCAGCCAAGAGGGCCAGGTGCATGGCTACACCTTC
>TRBJ1-1|many|-|TRBV7-3
CASSLNNSGVTEAFF
TGTGCCAGCAGCTTAAACAACTCAGGGGTGACTGAAGCTTTCTTT
>TRBJ2-5|many|TRBD2|TRBV14
CASSSLAGLQETQYF
TGTGCCAGCAGCTCACTAGCGGGACTCCAAGAGACCCAGTACTTC
>TRBJ1-6|few|TRBD1|TRBV24-1
CATIYSRTGTNSPLHF
TGTGCCACCATTTATTCCAGGACAGGGACCAATTCACCCCTCCACTTT
>TRBJ2-1|many|TRBD1|TRBV4-1
CASSPTGTGGMTNEQFF
TGCGCCAGCAGCCCAACCGGGACAGGGGGAATGACCAATGAGCAGTTCTTC
>TRBJ1-4|many|-|TRBV6-1
CASSRTNEKLFF
TGTGCCAGCAGTAGAACTAATGAAAAACTGTTTTTT
>TRBJ2-2|many|-|TRBV20-1
CSARKGGPGGELFF
TGCAGTGCTAGAAAGGGGGGGCCCGGCGGGGAGCTGTTTTTT
>TRBJ1-4|many|-|TRBV7-8
CASSLSWGRGNEKLFF
TGTGCCAGCAGCTTATCCTGGGGAAGGGGTAATGAAAAACTGTTTTTT